The sequence of this TCR beta chain was determined in a study of OX40 agonist ivuxolimab in advanced cancers. Study overall: Among those enrolled, mean age was around 55 years (range roughly 23 to 90) and about 79% were male.

A note on this clone: Its antigen is unknown.

TCRdb's table, derived via immunoSEQ multiplex PCR, lists solely in-frame clones and lacks some. The data contain about 79,000 clones, 90% of them singletons. Trimming left V 4 bases short and J 4 bases short, with 14 bases between. CDR3 size: 15 residues. Germline assignment: CDR1 KGHSH and CDR2 LQKENI. Points from the study as a whole: Clonal expansion was among the lowest in partial responders at 0.1-3.0 mg/kg, especially CD8+. Dose levels from 0.1 to 3.0 mg/kg saw CD4+ and CD8+ blood T cells expand clonally by week 6. What antigens the expanded peripheral T cells recognized was never established.

The chain links TRBV18 to TRBJ1-5; D may be TRBD1 (5 bases). This receptor was taken from an adult with an advanced solid tumor such as melanoma, head and neck, liver or kidney cancer. Specimen: CD4+ or CD8+ T cells sorted from blood, collected in a trial of the OX40 agonist ivuxolimab. CDR3 protein: CASSRDSPQNQPQHF. The CDR3 region has the DNA TGTGCCAGCTCACGGGACTCACCTCAAAATCAGCCCCAGCATTTT.